This T cell receptor (beta chain) was found in a study of molecular identifiers for immune sequencing clone quantification. Turning to the study itself: Replicates split RNA from approximately 22,000 or 94,000 naive CD8 cells five ways, and the researchers sequenced four portions. Study-level results: A single cell's spiked Jurkat TCR RNA was reportedly detectable among one million naive cells.

When naive CD8 T cells were sorted, they were gated as CD8+CD4-CCR7+CD45RA+. A few counts support this clonotype. Its specificity is not known. This CDR3 contains 18 residues. The germline V and J ends were trimmed by 2 bases and 2 bases, with 18 bases remaining between them. The germline V gene has CDR1 SGHVS and CDR2 FNYEAQ. Previously published methods and listed TCR primers were used for the bulk TCR libraries. TCRdb re-called the PCR reads through MiXCR, storing one row per CDR3 protein. The table lists around 460,000 distinct CDR3 sequences, roughly 26% of them singletons, with around 0.8% in the top ten.

The clonotype was recovered from a human donor in good health. Some libraries in this study had Jurkat cell RNA spiked in. Material: naive CD8+ T cells from blood, with Jurkat cell RNA spiked in. The sample's subset: FACS-sorted CD8+CD4-CCR7+CD45RA+ naive T cells. The chain employs TRBV7-6 and TRBJ1-4, with a possible D match to TRBD1 (5 bases). DNA for the CDR3: TGTGCCAGCAGCTTACTTTCCGGGGGATTGCAGACTAATGAAAAACTGTTTTTT. Protein: CASSLLSGGLQTNEKLFF. The full variable domain, rest sourced from reference TRBV7-6 and TRBJ1-4, is GAGVSQSPRYKVTKRGQDVALRCDPISGHVSLYWYRQALGQGPEFLTYFNYEAQQDKSGLPNDRFSAERPEGSISTLTIQRTEQRDSAMYRCASSLLSGGLQTNEKLFFGSGTQLSVL.